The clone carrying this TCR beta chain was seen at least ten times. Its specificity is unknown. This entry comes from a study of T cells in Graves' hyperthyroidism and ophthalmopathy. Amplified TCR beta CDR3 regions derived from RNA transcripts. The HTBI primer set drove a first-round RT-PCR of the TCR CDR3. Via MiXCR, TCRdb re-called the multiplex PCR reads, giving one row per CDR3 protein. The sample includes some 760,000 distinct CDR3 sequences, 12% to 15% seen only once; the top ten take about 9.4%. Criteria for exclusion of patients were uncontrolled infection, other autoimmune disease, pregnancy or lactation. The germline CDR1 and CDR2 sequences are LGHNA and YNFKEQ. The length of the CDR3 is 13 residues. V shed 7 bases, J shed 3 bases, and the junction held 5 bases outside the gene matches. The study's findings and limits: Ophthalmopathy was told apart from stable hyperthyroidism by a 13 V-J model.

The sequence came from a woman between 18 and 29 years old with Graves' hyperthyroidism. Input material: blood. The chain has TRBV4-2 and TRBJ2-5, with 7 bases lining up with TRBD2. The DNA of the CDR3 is TGTGCCAGCAAGAGGAGCGGGGAAGAGACCCAGTACTTC. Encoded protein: CASKRSGEETQYF.